This record looks at one T cell receptor (beta chain) sequence and its context. Generated by immunoSEQ multiplex PCR, the TCRdb table keeps only in-frame clones and is missing some. The sample lists tens of thousands of clones; roughly four fifths were seen once. Enrolled during active infection, Seattle patients were then followed longitudinally. This entry belongs to a study of blood T cell repertoires in COVID-19. Study-level background: Sources were T cells, B-cell-depleted T cells, or PBMCs; the material itself was cDNA or gDNA.

Trimming took 5 bases from V and 7 from J; bases not matched to a gene: 5. CDR1 and CDR2 from the germline V gene are SGHTA and FQGNSA. CDR3 length: 14 amino acids. The receptor's source is a man older than 75 with COVID-19, enrolled during active disease. The chain is built from TRBV7-2 and TRBJ2-1, with 10 bases aligning to TRBD1. Material for sequencing was peripheral blood. In DNA form, the CDR3 reads TGTGCCAGCAGCCCCCGACAGGGGGCGAATGAGCAGTTCTTC. Residues: CASSPRQGANEQFF.